Shown below are 6 T cell receptor beta chains from a single sample sequenced in a study of OX40 agonist ivuxolimab in advanced cancers. TCRdb's table, derived via immunoSEQ multiplex PCR, lists solely in-frame clones and lacks some. This table has about 55,000 clones, around nine tenths appearing once. This sample comprised CD4+ or CD8+ T cells sorted from blood, obtained in a trial of the OX40 agonist ivuxolimab. These receptors were obtained from an adult with an advanced solid tumor such as melanoma, head and neck, liver or kidney cancer.

V usage is TRBV7-3 and J usage is TRBJ2-2, with a tentative D call TRBD1 (5 bases). Germline V gene sequence: CDR1 SGHTA, CDR2 FQGTGA. This CDR3 region has 15 residues. V was trimmed by 5 bases and J by 6 bases, leaving 16 bases between them. The DNA of the CDR3 is TGTGCCAGCAGCACCACTCAGGGTTGGCCCGGGGAGCTGTTTTTT. Translating it yields CASSTTQGWPGELFF.

The chain links TRBV18 to TRBJ2-2; TRBD1 is a possible D gene (5 bases). V lost 2 bases, J lost 7 bases, and 14 bases lay in between. The CDR3 length is 15 residues. Germline CDR1 is KGHSH and CDR2 is LQKENI. The chain's CDR3 is CASSPNQGVGGELFF. CDR3 sequence (DNA): TGTGCCAGCTCACCAAACCAGGGCGTAGGCGGGGAGCTGTTTTTT.

The J gene is TRBJ1-4, the V gene TRBV28, with D perhaps matching TRBD1 (6 bases). The V end was cut by 1 base, the J end by 7 bases, with 10 bases between. This CDR3 is built from 14 residues. Per germline, CDR1 MDHEN and CDR2 SYDVKM. CDR3 in DNA: TGTGCCAGCAGTTTATTTAGGGGGAGTGAAAAACTGTTTTTT. Its protein product is CASSLFRGSEKLFF.

The V gene is TRBV2, the J gene TRBJ1-3; unclear D gene. The germline V gene has CDR1 SNHLY and CDR2 FYNNEI. CDR3 length: 15 residues. The V end was cut by 5 bases, the J end by 0 bases, with 11 bases between. CDR3 residues: CASSQRPVSGNTIYF. CDR3 sequence (DNA): TGTGCCAGCAGTCAACGACCCGTCTCTGGAAACACCATATATTTT.

The table lists this clone with a count of one. The rearrangement uses TRBV4-1 and TRBJ2-7; 9 nucleotides match TRBD1. V gave up 1 base and J gave up 4 bases; unmatched junction bases: 8. Germline CDR1 reads MGHRA; CDR2 reads YSYEKL. This CDR3 region has 16 residues. CDR3 protein: CASSQATLTGGYEQYF. CDR3 DNA: TGCGCCAGCAGCCAAGCAACGTTGACAGGGGGTTACGAGCAGTACTTC.

The chain carries TRBV28 and TRBJ2-7, with 10 positions matching TRBD2. The CDR3 consists of 14 residues. Germline trimming cut 2 bases from V and 2 bases from J; bases unmatched to any gene: 0. Looked up from germline, CDR1 is MDHEN and CDR2 is SYDVKM. The CDR3 spells CASSLLAGAYEQYF. Here the CDR3 DNA reads TGTGCCAGCAGTTTACTAGCGGGAGCCTACGAGCAGTACTTC.